This TCR beta chain is drawn from a study of T cells in Graves' hyperthyroidism and ophthalmopathy. The TCR beta CDR3 regions underwent amplification using RNA transcripts as the source. Researchers ran a first-round RT-PCR on the TCR CDR3 using the HTBI primer set. TCRdb called the multiplex PCR reads again in MiXCR, with one record for every CDR3 protein. This table holds roughly 570,000 distinct CDR3 sequences, roughly 50% found once. The hyperthyroidism was newly diagnosed and had lasted under 2 months; the patients were aged 18 to 65. The study excluded patients with uncontrolled infection, other autoimmune disease, pregnancy or lactation. V lost 6 bases and J lost 3, with 11 bases in between. There are 13 residues in the CDR3. Germline CDR1 reads LNHDA; CDR2 reads SQIVND (reference sequence).

This receptor was obtained from a woman younger than 30 with Graves' hyperthyroidism. Sequenced input: peripheral blood or thyroid tissue (not recorded which). The chain joins TRBV19 to TRBJ1-1; D remains ambiguous. The CDR3 loop is CASSVGWDTEAFF. The CDR3 bases are TGTGCCAGTAGCGTGGGGTGGGACACTGAAGCTTTCTTT.